The present entry profiles one T cell receptor beta chain with its context. Antigen unknown. The read terminates 3 residues ahead of where the CDR3 ends, so the germline J gene completes it. The sample is drawn from a study of Tregs in tolerant kidney transplant recipients. Study-level results: Tolerant patients' donor-specific Tregs expanded beyond overall Tregs, suggesting antigen-driven growth. This study did not directly address biological reproducibility.

The nonmyeloablative bone marrow transplants came from related graft donors, with transient mixed chimerism. CD4+CD25+CD127- Tregs, CD4+CD25- non-Tregs, CD4 and CD8 cells were sorted. Only in-frame clones appear in the TCRdb table, and some are missing; sequencing was by immunoSEQ multiplex PCR. Here the sample table reports around 13,000 clones. This CDR3 has 15 amino acids. Per germline, CDR1 SEHNR and CDR2 FQNEAQ (reference sequence). Sequences were derived from CD8+ T cells from blood (PBMCs), sampled 6 months after the transplant. The chain uses TRBV7-9 and TRBJ2-4; 7 nucleotides match TRBD1. The sequence was collected from a human patient who received a combined kidney and bone marrow transplant. Some of the T cells may derive from the graft donor. CDR3 residues: CASSRGDSANYGQYF. The sequenced CDR3 bases are TGTGCCAGCAGCCGAGGGGACAGTGCTAACTATGGT.